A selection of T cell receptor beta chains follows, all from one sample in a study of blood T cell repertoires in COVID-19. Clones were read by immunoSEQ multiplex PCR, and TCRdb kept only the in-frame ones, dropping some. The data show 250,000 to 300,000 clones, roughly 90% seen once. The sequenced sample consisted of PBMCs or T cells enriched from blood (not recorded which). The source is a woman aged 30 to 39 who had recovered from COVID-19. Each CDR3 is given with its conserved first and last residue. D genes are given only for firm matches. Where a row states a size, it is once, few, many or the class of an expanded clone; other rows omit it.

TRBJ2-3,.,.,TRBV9,TGTGCCAGCAGCGTAGACCGGCCAGGTCGGGATACGCAGTATTTT,CASSVDRPGRDTQYF
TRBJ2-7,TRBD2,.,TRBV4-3,TGCGCCAGCAGCCAGACCCGACTAGCGGGGGAGCAGTACTTC,CASSQTRLAGEQYF
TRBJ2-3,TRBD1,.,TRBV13,TGTGCCAGCAGCTTAGCTACACTGGGACAGGGGTTGGCAGATACGCAGTATTTT,CASSLATLGQGLADTQYF
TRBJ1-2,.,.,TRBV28,TGTGCCAGCAGTTTGGGTTCGCAGGGGTACTATGGCTACACCTTC,CASSLGSQGYYGYTF
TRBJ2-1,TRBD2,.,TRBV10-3,TGTGCCATCAGCCCGTCGGGAGGGAGCTCCTACAATGAGCAGTTCTTC,CAISPSGGSSYNEQFF
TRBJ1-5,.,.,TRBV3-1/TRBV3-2,TGTGCCAGCAGCCTCTGGGACACCGAAAATCCTAGCAATCAGCCCCAGCATTTT,CASSLWDTENPSNQPQHF
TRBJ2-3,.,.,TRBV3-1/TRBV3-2,TGTGCCAGCAGCCAAACTGGTCTTAACACAGATACGCAGTATTTT,CASSQTGLNTDTQYF
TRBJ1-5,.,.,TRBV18,TGTGCCAGCTCGCGGACTTCGGGGCAGCCCCAGCATTTT,CASSRTSGQPQHF
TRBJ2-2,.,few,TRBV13,TGTGCCAGCAGCCCCAGGGGTCGCACCGGGGAGCTGTTTTTT,CASSPRGRTGELFF
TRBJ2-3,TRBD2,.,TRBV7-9,TGTGCCAGCAGCCCTGGACTAGCGGGAGCGACAGATACGCAGTATTTT,CASSPGLAGATDTQYF
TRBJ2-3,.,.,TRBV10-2,TGCGCCAGCAGCCTAGGTTCCACAGATACGCAGTATTTT,CASSLGSTDTQYF
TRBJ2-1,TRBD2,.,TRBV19,TGTGCCAGTAGTACTAGCGGGAGTTCTTTCTCCTACAATGAGCAGTTCTTC,CASSTSGSSFSYNEQFF
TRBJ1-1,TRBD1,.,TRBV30,TGTGCCTTCCATAACAATGACAGGGGAGGAGCTTTCTTT,CAFHNNDRGGAFF
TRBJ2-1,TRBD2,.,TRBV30,TGTGCCTGGCGGCCGGGACTACTCACCTACAATGAGCAGTTCTTC,CAWRPGLLTYNEQFF
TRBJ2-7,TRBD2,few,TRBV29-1,TGCAGCGCTCGGACTAGACTCACTTACGAGCAGTACTTC,CSARTRLTYEQYF
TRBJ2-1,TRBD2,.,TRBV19,TGTGCCAGTAGTACTGGACTAGCGGGAGGTTACAATGAGCAGTTCTTC,CASSTGLAGGYNEQFF
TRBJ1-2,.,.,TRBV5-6,TGTGCCAGCACCTTACGGGGGGACTATGGCTACACCTTC,CASTLRGDYGYTF